The rows below give T cell receptor beta chains drawn from one sample of a study of technical replicates of blood from a handful of donors. Repertoires were generated with immunoSEQ multiplex PCR, while TCRdb's copy carries only in-frame clones and drops some. The sample holds over 70,000 clones; more than 90% are singletons and the top ten take about 0.37%. The material sequenced was T cells isolated from PBMCs. These receptors all stem from a human donor in good health. Each CDR3 is given with its conserved first and last residue. The D gene is left open where the match is weak. Some rows mark clone size as missing; the rest say once, few, many or name a class of expanded clone.

clone_size: .; v_call: TRBV27; d_call: .; j_call: TRBJ1-5; cdr3_nt: TGTGCCAGCATGACGGGTAGGAGCAATCAGCCCCAGCATTTT; cdr3_aa: CASMTGRSNQPQHF
clone_size: .; v_call: TRBV6-5; d_call: .; j_call: TRBJ2-1; cdr3_nt: TGTGCCAGCAGTGGGAGACAGGATTACAATGAGCAGTTCTTC; cdr3_aa: CASSGRQDYNEQFF
clone_size: .; v_call: TRBV4-1; d_call: .; j_call: TRBJ2-5; cdr3_nt: TGCGCCAGCAGCCAAGATTTAAGGGGATTGAGAGAGACCCAGTACTTC; cdr3_aa: CASSQDLRGLRETQYF
clone_size: .; v_call: TRBV15; d_call: TRBD2; j_call: TRBJ2-5; cdr3_nt: TGTGCCACCAGCAGAGATGGGACTAGCGGGAGAGAGACCCAGTACTTC; cdr3_aa: CATSRDGTSGRETQYF
clone_size: .; v_call: TRBV28; d_call: .; j_call: TRBJ1-1; cdr3_nt: TGTGCCAGCAGTCAACTGGCGGAGGGGACCACTGAAGCTTTCTTT; cdr3_aa: CASSQLAEGTTEAFF
clone_size: .; v_call: TRBV11-2; d_call: .; j_call: TRBJ1-1; cdr3_nt: TGTGCCAGCAGCTCGGGACACGCGAACACTGAAGCTTTCTTT; cdr3_aa: CASSSGHANTEAFF
clone_size: .; v_call: TRBV11-2; d_call: .; j_call: TRBJ1-2; cdr3_nt: TGTGCCAGCAGCTCACAGTGGAATTCTGGCTACACCTTC; cdr3_aa: CASSSQWNSGYTF
clone_size: once; v_call: TRBV6-5; d_call: TRBD2; j_call: TRBJ2-1; cdr3_nt: TGTGCCAGCAGTTACTTGAGCGGGGTGGCCTACAATGAGCAGTTCTTC; cdr3_aa: CASSYLSGVAYNEQFF
clone_size: once; v_call: TRBV11-2; d_call: .; j_call: TRBJ2-7; cdr3_nt: TGTGCCAGCAGCTTTTCAGATGCAGAGGGAGAGGAGCAGTACTTC; cdr3_aa: CASSFSDAEGEEQYF
clone_size: .; v_call: TRBV7-3; d_call: TRBD2; j_call: TRBJ2-3; cdr3_nt: TGTGCCAGCAGCTTAGGACTAGCGGAGACAGATACGCAGTATTTT; cdr3_aa: CASSLGLAETDTQYF
clone_size: .; v_call: TRBV6-5; d_call: .; j_call: TRBJ2-2; cdr3_nt: TGTGCCAGCAGTATCCAGGGAGGTAGTGCCGGGGAGCTGTTTTTT; cdr3_aa: CASSIQGGSAGELFF
clone_size: .; v_call: TRBV19; d_call: TRBD1; j_call: TRBJ1-5; cdr3_nt: TGTGCCAGTAGTAGGGACAGGGAGGGAGGACAGCCCCAGCATTTT; cdr3_aa: CASSRDREGGQPQHF
clone_size: .; v_call: TRBV5-1; d_call: .; j_call: TRBJ2-7; cdr3_nt: TGCGCCAGCAGCTCCGGGTACGAGCAGTACTTC; cdr3_aa: CASSSGYEQYF
clone_size: .; v_call: TRBV7-9; d_call: TRBD2; j_call: TRBJ2-7; cdr3_nt: TGTGCCAGCAGCTTGGGACTAGCCGGCGAGCAGTACTTC; cdr3_aa: CASSLGLAGEQYF
clone_size: .; v_call: TRBV5-6; d_call: .; j_call: TRBJ2-2; cdr3_nt: TGTGCCAGCAACAGCTGGCCCGGGGAGCTGTTTTTT; cdr3_aa: CASNSWPGELFF
clone_size: .; v_call: TRBV30; d_call: TRBD1; j_call: TRBJ1-1; cdr3_nt: TGTGCCTGGAGTGGGACAGGGGTCGTTGGCACTGAAGCTTTCTTT; cdr3_aa: CAWSGTGVVGTEAFF
clone_size: .; v_call: TRBV7-3; d_call: .; j_call: TRBJ2-1; cdr3_nt: TGTGCCAGCAGCTTAAAGCTAGGGGGGGATGAGCAGTTCTTC; cdr3_aa: CASSLKLGGDEQFF
clone_size: .; v_call: TRBV2; d_call: TRBD1; j_call: TRBJ1-1; cdr3_nt: TGTGCCAGACAATCAGGGGGTACTGAAGCTTTCTTT; cdr3_aa: CARQSGGTEAFF
clone_size: once; v_call: TRBV29-1; d_call: TRBD1; j_call: TRBJ1-4; cdr3_nt: TGCAGCGTGGACTCTCCGGGACAGGGGGATGAAAAACTGTTTTTT; cdr3_aa: CSVDSPGQGDEKLFF
clone_size: .; v_call: TRBV7-3; d_call: TRBD2; j_call: TRBJ2-3; cdr3_nt: TGTGCCAGCAGCCTCTCCACTGGCGGGAGAGGGTCAGATACGCAGTATTTT; cdr3_aa: CASSLSTGGRGSDTQYF
clone_size: once; v_call: TRBV27; d_call: TRBD2; j_call: TRBJ2-3; cdr3_nt: TGTGCCAGCAGCTCTTATTCGACTAGCCTGGGCACAGATACGCAGTATTTT; cdr3_aa: CASSSYSTSLGTDTQYF
clone_size: once; v_call: TRBV7-3; d_call: .; j_call: TRBJ2-1; cdr3_nt: TGTGCCAGCAGCTTAAACCTAGCGCCCTCCTACAATGAGCAGTTCTTC; cdr3_aa: CASSLNLAPSYNEQFF
clone_size: once; v_call: TRBV29-1; d_call: TRBD1; j_call: TRBJ2-7; cdr3_nt: TGCAGCGTTGCCTCCGGGACAGGGGGCAACGAGCAGTACTTC; cdr3_aa: CSVASGTGGNEQYF
clone_size: .; v_call: TRBV19; d_call: TRBD1; j_call: TRBJ2-5; cdr3_nt: TGTGCCAGTAGTCTCCTGGGGACAGGGAAAGAGACCCAGTACTTC; cdr3_aa: CASSLLGTGKETQYF
clone_size: .; v_call: TRBV19; d_call: TRBD1; j_call: TRBJ1-5; cdr3_nt: TGTGCCAGTAGTATTGATTGGACAGGGGGCTTTCATCAGCCCCAGCATTTT; cdr3_aa: CASSIDWTGGFHQPQHF
clone_size: .; v_call: TRBV4-1; d_call: .; j_call: TRBJ2-1; cdr3_nt: TGCGCCAGCAGCCAAGGAGGTAACTACAATGAGCAGTTCTTC; cdr3_aa: CASSQGGNYNEQFF
clone_size: .; v_call: TRBV29-1; d_call: TRBD2; j_call: TRBJ2-5; cdr3_nt: TGCAGCGGGAGACTGGGGGGGGAAGAGACCCAGTACTTC; cdr3_aa: CSGRLGGEETQYF
clone_size: .; v_call: TRBV9; d_call: .; j_call: TRBJ1-4; cdr3_nt: TGTGCCAGCAGCTTCTCGGTGTCGACTAATGAAAAACTGTTTTTT; cdr3_aa: CASSFSVSTNEKLFF
clone_size: .; v_call: TRBV2; d_call: TRBD1; j_call: TRBJ1-5; cdr3_nt: TGTGCCAGCAGGGAGGACAGGGGGCTGAATCAGCCCCAGCATTTT; cdr3_aa: CASREDRGLNQPQHF
clone_size: .; v_call: TRBV7-9; d_call: TRBD1; j_call: TRBJ2-7; cdr3_nt: TGTGCCAGCAGCATCCGGGACAGTACCTACGAGCAGTACTTC; cdr3_aa: CASSIRDSTYEQYF
clone_size: .; v_call: TRBV18; d_call: .; j_call: TRBJ2-2; cdr3_nt: TGTGCCAGCTCCAGGGAAACCGGGGAGCTGTTTTTT; cdr3_aa: CASSRETGELFF